The clone carrying this T cell receptor (beta chain) was counted between two and nine times. Antigen unknown. These data originate in a study of blood T cells in healthy people across ages. The study's findings and limits: Significant beta diversity loss was already apparent by age around 36, declining roughly linearly. It was not known whether donors were CMV positive (a possible confounder of expanded clonotype changes).

V was trimmed by 6 bases and J by 8 bases, leaving 16 bases between them. The germline V gene has CDR1 MNHNY and CDR2 SVGAGI (reference sequence). This CDR3 has 14 amino acids. With a J-beta primer mix and a sample-barcoded 5' primer, a second PCR ran 7 to 11 cycles. MiXCR, applied by TCRdb to the 5' RACE reads, yields one record per CDR3 protein. The table lists about 500,000 distinct CDR3 sequences, nearly 25% of them singletons, with just under 9% in the top ten. This sample also belongs to another study, concerning T cells of mothers and their children.

The sequence was collected from a boy aged 10-17 years in good health. This chain links TRBV6-6 with TRBJ1-4; no clear D gene. Sample: blood. This CDR3 is CASSASLLIEKLFF. The CDR3 DNA follows: TGTGCCAGCAGCGCTTCTCTTCTAATAGAAAAACTGTTTTTT.